A few counts support the clone carrying this T cell receptor (beta chain). As yet, its antigen is unknown. TCRdb passed the 5' RACE reads through MiXCR, listing each CDR3 protein once. The repertoire holds more than 650,000 distinct CDR3 sequences, with about 11% as singletons. The V gene lost 1 base and the J gene lost 1 base, with 16 bases spanning the gap. The CDR3 is made up of 17 amino acids. Germline V lookup: CDR1 SGHTA, CDR2 FQGNSA. The data were taken from a study of CD8 T cells in ankylosing spondylitis. Study observations and caveats: Characteristic, it appeared, of ankylosing spondylitis blood was a TCR beta motif of about eight highly homologous variants.

The sequenced sample consisted of blood, either unsorted or a sorted T cell fraction (not recorded which). The J gene is TRBJ2-5, the V gene TRBV7-2; D is possibly TRBD1 (6 bases). The sequence derives from a male donor with ankylosing spondylitis. CDR3 protein: CASSLGPGQTPQETQYF. CDR3 sequence (DNA): TGTGCCAGCAGCTTAGGGCCGGGACAAACTCCCCAAGAGACCCAGTACTTC.